The present TCR beta chain was sequenced within a study of T-cell memory formation after mild COVID-19. For the study at large: Largely donor-specific sequence clusters came from two donors.

On this clonotype itself: What it binds is unknown.

Germline V gene data show CDR1 as DFQATT and CDR2 as SNEGSKA (reference sequence). Deletions cut 0 bases from V and 0 bases from J, with 9 bases between. This CDR3 region has 16 residues. Whole-study findings and limits: Clones that contracted from day 15 to 85 were balanced CD4/CD8, while later expanders leaned CD4+. Shrinking CD4+ clones were chiefly CM and EM; CD8+ ones were chiefly EMRA. Within pre-infection memory, some responding clones were found, suggesting cross-reactive memory joined.

TCRdb re-called the 5' RACE reads with MiXCR, one entry per CDR3 protein. The table records 350,000 to 450,000 distinct CDR3 sequences, over 25% of them present only once. This chain uses TRBV20-1 with TRBJ2-6, with D maybe TRBD2 (7 bases). The TCR sequence derives from an adult woman who had mild COVID-19 (a few samples of this study predate the infection). Cell type and time point are not known. The sequencing input was PBMCs or a T cell subset sorted from them (not recorded which). CDR3 DNA: TGCAGTGCTAGAGATCGGGGGGCCTCTGGGGCCAACGTCCTGACTTTC. Its translation is CSARDRGASGANVLTF.